This passage covers 21 T cell receptor beta chains from one sample sequenced in a study of breast tumors, draining lymph nodes, adjacent tissues. Axillary draining lymph nodes of breast cancer patients supplied the node samples. TCRdb re-called the multiplex PCR reads with MiXCR, one entry per CDR3 protein. The profile shows over 150,000 distinct CDR3 sequences, 30% to 35% of them singletons. Input material: axillary lymph node tissue. The origin of the receptors is a female donor with breast cancer. Some clones in this sample may be carry-over from other donors' samples.

A remark on this clonotype: This clone may be a read error of a much larger clone one base away. V gene TRBV7-6 combines with J gene TRBJ1-2, with D hard to call. The length of the CDR3 is 15 residues. Per the germline V gene, CDR1 is SGHVS and CDR2 is FNYEAQ. The CDR3 loop is CASSLSADSNYGYPF. For the CDR3, the DNA is TGTGCCAGCAGCTTATCGGCAGACTCTAACTATGGCTACCCCTTC.

This clonotype was seen repeatedly, ten times or more. The chain carries TRBV10-3 and TRBJ1-1, with D perhaps TRBD1 (5 bases). CDR1 and CDR2 (germline): ENHRY, SYGVKD. CDR3 size: 14 residues. Between the trimmed V and J ends, which lost 2 bases and 4 bases, there was a span of 11 bases. CDR3 amino acids: CAISENRQFTEAFF. As DNA, the CDR3 is TGTGCCATCAGTGAGAACCGACAGTTCACTGAAGCTTTCTTT.

In this sample, this clonotype turned up many times. This rearrangement joins TRBV7-9 to TRBJ2-7; TRBD1 is a possible D gene (6 bases). Germline V gene lookup returns CDR1 SEHNR and CDR2 FQNEAQ (reference sequence). Trimming shortened V by 5 bases and J by 0 bases, and 14 bases separated the two germline ends. There are 15 residues in the CDR3. The CDR3 loop reads CASSATGTNSYEQYF. In DNA, the CDR3 is TGTGCCAGCAGCGCCACCGGGACAAACTCCTACGAGCAGTACTTC.

Points on this clonotype: At one boundary the junction diverges from the germline segment, which might be a read error. This chain links TRBV12-3 or TRBV12-4 with TRBJ2-3; TRBD1 matches at 7 bases. The CDR3 length is 15 residues. CDR3 in amino acids: CASGFPQGFTDTQYF. The CDR3 region has the DNA TGTGCCAGCGGTTTCCCACAGGGGTTCACAGATACGCAGTATTTT.

The chain has TRBV4-1 and TRBJ2-7; the D call may be TRBD1 or TRBD2 (6 bases each). The CDR3 is made up of 18 amino acids. V was cut by 4 bases and J by 5 bases, with 27 bases left in between. The V gene's germline CDR1 is MGHRA and CDR2 YSYEKL. CDR3 coding DNA: TGCGCCAGCAGCCCAACCCGACTAGGGTTCGGTCGGGGGCACGAGCAGTACTTC. Protein product: CASSPTRLGFGRGHEQYF.

In its sample, this clonotype was seen once. A much larger clone differs from this one at a single base, so this may be a read error. The V gene is TRBV30, the J gene TRBJ2-1; D is unclear. The length of the CDR3 is 12 residues. Looked up from germline, CDR1 is GTSNPN and CDR2 is SVGIG (reference sequence). CDR3 protein: CAWRRVVHEQLF. CDR3 in DNA: TGTGCCTGGAGACGCGTAGTGCATGAGCAGCTCTTC.

In the case of this clonotype: Possible read error: a much larger clone is one base away. V usage is TRBV20-1 and J usage is TRBJ2-1; 12 bases line up with TRBD2. In germline, CDR1 is DFQATT, CDR2 SNEGSKA (reference sequence). This CDR3 has 15 amino acids. Losses at the gene ends were 6 bases for V and 4 bases for J; bases not matched to a gene: 7. The CDR3 loop is CSARLAGEEYNEQFF. CDR3 sequence (DNA): TGCAGTGCGAGACTAGCGGGAGAGGAGTACAATGAGCAGTTCTTC.

The chain is built from TRBV15 and TRBJ2-3; D may be TRBD1 or TRBD2 (5 bases each). The germline V gene encodes CDR1 LNHNV and CDR2 YYDKDF (reference sequence). The CDR3 spans 16 residues. The V and J ends lost 3 bases and 5 bases respectively, with 18 bases between them. CDR3 in DNA: TGTGCCACCAGCAGTGGAGAGGCAGGGACGATAGATACGCAGTATTTT. Translated, it gives CATSSGEAGTIDTQYF.

This clonotype showed up many times. The chain carries TRBV11-2 and TRBJ2-5; D is unclear. This CDR3 region has 12 residues. In germline, CDR1 is SGHAT, CDR2 FQNNGV. V was clipped by 8 bases and J by 4 bases, with 11 bases between them. In nucleotides, the CDR3 is TGTGCCAGCGGTTACCACCGAGAGACCCAGTACTTC. It yields the protein CASGYHRETQYF.

The rearrangement uses TRBV20-1 and TRBJ1-5, with 9 bases fitting TRBD1. CDR1 DFQATT and CDR2 SNEGSKA come from the germline V gene (reference sequence). The CDR3 is made up of 14 amino acids. The V segment lost 1 base and the J segment 7 bases; nucleotides outside the gene matches: 5. The CDR3 protein is CSARAGTGRQPQHF. The CDR3, as DNA: TGCAGTGCTAGAGCCGGGACAGGGAGGCAGCCCCAGCATTTT.

This clonotype has a handful of counts. A clone one base away is much larger, so this may be a read error. This chain connects TRBV7-3 to TRBJ2-1; D remains unclear. This CDR3 has 14 residues. Germline V gives CDR1 SGHTA, CDR2 FQGTGA. V gave up 2 bases and J gave up 5 bases, with 10 bases separating them. CDR3 nucleotides: TGTGCCAGCAGCTTACAACGGGCCGACAATGAGCAGTTCTTC. It translates to CASSLQRADNEQFF.

For this clonotype: This may be a read error, as it is one base from a much larger clone. V is TRBV20-1 and J is TRBJ2-5, with 11 positions matching TRBD2. CDR1 and CDR2 (germline): DFQATT, SNEGSKA (reference sequence). Trimming removed 3 bases from V and 5 bases from J; junction bases left unmatched: 11. CDR3 length: 16 amino acids. As DNA, the CDR3 is TGCAGTGCTAGTTCGGCTAGCGGGGGGACCCGGGAGACCCAGTACTTC. Translated: CSASSASGGTRETQYF.

At least ten counts were recorded for this clonotype. This chain connects TRBV20-1 to TRBJ2-1; 9 positions match TRBD2. The germline gives CDR1 DFQATT, CDR2 SNEGSKA (reference sequence). V was pared by 3 bases and J by 4 bases, with 7 bases of the junction left unmatched. This CDR3 has 15 amino acids. The CDR3 loop is CSASPAGGRYNEQFF. The CDR3 DNA reads TGCAGTGCTAGTCCAGCGGGGGGCAGATACAATGAGCAGTTCTTC.

This clonotype was observed at least ten times. The chain combines TRBV20-1 with TRBJ2-3, with TRBD2 as a possible D gene (6 bases). The CDR3 has 13 amino acids. V was shortened by 5 bases and J by 0 bases, with 9 bases between the two germline ends. Germline CDR1 and CDR2: DFQATT and SNEGSKA (reference sequence). For the CDR3, the DNA is TGCAGTGCTCCGGCGGGGAGCACAGATACGCAGTATTTT. Translated: CSAPAGSTDTQYF.

V usage is TRBV7-8 and J usage is TRBJ1-6; D may be TRBD1 (5 bases). CDR3 length: 15 residues. Trimming left V 5 bases short and J 8 bases short, with 16 bases between. Germline lookup yields CDR1 SGHVS and CDR2 FQNEAQ. Here the CDR3 DNA reads TGTGCCAGCAGCCCGGGGGGGTTCACTCATTCACCCCTCCACTTT. It specifies CASSPGGFTHSPLHF.

This chain uses TRBV6-6 with TRBJ2-3; TRBD2 is a possible D gene (5 bases). Trimming took off 2 bases at V and 4 bases at J, with 13 bases between the two ends. Germline V gene lookup returns CDR1 MNHNY and CDR2 SVGAGI (reference sequence). The CDR3 has 15 residues. CDR3 in DNA: TGTGCCAGCAGTTACAACCTGGGGAGCTCAGATACGCAGTATTTT. It is translated as CASSYNLGSSDTQYF.

Of note for this clonotype: This may stem from a read error, because a much larger clone lies one nucleotide away. The final CDR3 position lacks the conserved phenylalanine or tryptophan, pointing to a likely read error. This rearrangement joins TRBV5-4 to TRBJ2-7; D gene unclear. The ends were cut back, 0 bases at V and 3 bases at J, with 7 bases in the middle. Germline assignment: CDR1 SGHNT and CDR2 YYREEE (reference sequence). CDR3 length: 13 residues. The CDR3 sequence is CASSLGQDYEQYS. The CDR3, as DNA: TGTGCCAGCAGCTTGGGGCAGGACTACGAGCAGTACTCC.

By frequency in the sample, this clonotype is medium-sized. The V call is TRBV15, the J call TRBJ1-2; 9 nucleotides match TRBD1. This CDR3 contains 13 residues. V lost 4 bases and J lost 8; bases outside the gene matches: 5. Germline lookup yields CDR1 LNHNV and CDR2 YYDKDF (reference sequence). The CDR3 protein is CATSIRQGEGYTF. For the CDR3, the DNA is TGTGCCACCAGCATAAGACAGGGGGAAGGCTACACCTTC.

As to this clonotype: With a much larger clone just one base away, this may be a read error. V usage is TRBV11-3 and J usage is TRBJ2-7; D is ambiguous. The CDR3 runs 11 residues. Per the germline V gene, CDR1 is SGHNT and CDR2 is YENEEA. CDR3 residues: CASSFGHEPYF. The CDR3 region has the DNA TGTGCCAGCAGCTTTGGTCACGAGCCGTACTTC.

The chain couples TRBV15 to TRBJ2-1, with D unclear. The germline CDR1 and CDR2 sequences are LNHNV and YYDKDF (reference sequence). Trimming stripped 1 base from V and 4 bases from J, with 8 bases between. This CDR3 has 14 amino acids. Here the CDR3 DNA reads TGTGCCACCAGCAGAGTGGGATTTTACAATGAGCAGTTCTTC. Translating gives CATSRVGFYNEQFF.

Comment on this clonotype: The junction departs from the called germline gene at one end, perhaps through a read error. The chain combines TRBV2 with TRBJ1-6, with 8 bases lining up with TRBD1. CDR3 length: 14 amino acids. Germline V gene sequence: CDR1 SNHLY, CDR2 FYNNEI. CDR3: CASGEDRENSPLHF. In DNA form, the CDR3 reads TGTGCCAGCGGTGAGGACAGGGAAAATTCACCCCTCCACTTT.